One sample yielded the 18 T cell receptor beta chains listed below, sequenced in a study of T cell repertoires in aging, cancer and after chemotherapy. Rearranged V-D-J TRB sequences were amplified with a mixed TRB-A/B primer pool. TCRdb reprocessed the multiplex PCR reads via MiXCR and lists one record per CDR3 protein. There are under 12,000 distinct CDR3 sequences in the sample; 40% to 45% occur only once, and around 6.9% lies in the top ten. The template was genomic DNA from peripheral blood, not RNA. Sequenced: blood. The receptors were sampled from a human donor in good health.

This chain links TRBV20-1 with TRBJ2-2; D gene ambiguous. V lost 1 base and J lost 2, with 8 bases in between. Germline V gene lookup returns CDR1 DFQATT and CDR2 SNEGSKA (reference sequence). There are 14 residues in the CDR3. The CDR3 DNA reads as TGCAGTGCTAGAGGGCAGACAAACACCGGGGAGCTGTTTTTT. This sequence encodes CSARGQTNTGELFF.

A word on this clonotype: The junction does not match germline at one end; this may be a read error. The rearrangement links TRBV6-1 to TRBJ2-7; D uncertain. The length of the CDR3 is 13 residues. CDR1 MNHNS and CDR2 SASEGT come from the germline V gene. CDR3 DNA sequence: TGTGCCAGCAGTGTGGGTAACCCCTACAAGCAGTACTTC. Translating gives CASSVGNPYKQYF.

This clonotype was counted only a few times. The gene calls are TRBV7-2 and TRBJ2-5; 7 bases line up with TRBD1. With V trimmed by 5 bases and J by 5 bases, 8 bases remained unmatched. Germline-derived CDR1 and CDR2 are SGHTA and FQGNSA. The CDR3 covers 14 residues. CDR3 in amino acids: CASSPRQGWETQYF. CDR3 DNA: TGTGCCAGCAGCCCCAGACAGGGTTGGGAGACCCAGTACTTC. Drawing the rest from reference TRBV7-2 and TRBJ2-5, the complete variable domain is GAGVSQSPSNKVTEKGKDVELRCDPISGHTALYWYRQSLGQGLEFLIYFQGNSAPDKSGLPSDRFSAERTGGSVSTLTIQRTQQEDSAVYLCASSPRQGWETQYFGPGTRLLVL.

The CDR3 spells CASRLGQLRGYTF. In DNA form, the CDR3 reads TGTGCCAGCAGACTCGGACAGCTAAGGGGCTACACCTTC. V and J are TRBV12-3 or TRBV12-4 and TRBJ1-2, with a possible D match to TRBD1 (6 bases). Trimming took off 6 bases at V and 8 bases at J, with 16 bases between the two ends. This CDR3 contains 13 residues.

J is TRBJ2-2 and V is TRBV19; TRBD1 might be the D (5 bases). The V and J ends lost 2 bases and 2 bases respectively, with 12 bases between them. This CDR3 is built from 16 residues. Germline CDR1 and CDR2: LNHDA and SQIVND (reference sequence). CDR3 sequence: CASSIRAGINTGELFF. The CDR3 DNA reads TGTGCCAGTAGTATACGGGCAGGGATAAACACCGGGGAGCTGTTTTTT.

This clonotype has a handful of counts. The J gene is TRBJ2-6, the V gene TRBV12-3 or TRBV12-4; 11 bases agree with TRBD2. The CDR3 runs 18 residues. With V trimmed by 5 bases and J by 3 bases, 9 bases remained unmatched. CDR3 DNA sequence: TGTGCCAGCAGTCGCACTAGCGGGGGAGGGATTGGGGCCAACGTCCTGACTTTC. It translates to CASSRTSGGGIGANVLTF.

This clonotype was picked up a small number of times. The chain combines TRBV19 with TRBJ1-3; no reliable D call. Germline V gene lookup returns CDR1 LNHDA and CDR2 SQIVND (reference sequence). The CDR3 totals 15 residues. Deletions cut 7 bases from V and 0 bases from J, with 13 bases between. CDR3 sequence: CASIREALSGNTIYF. CDR3 bases: TGTGCCAGTATCAGAGAGGCTCTCTCTGGAAACACCATATATTTT. Filled out from reference TRBV19 and TRBJ1-3, the complete variable domain reads DGGITQSPKYLFRKEGQNVTLSCEQNLNHDAMYWYRQDPGQGLRLIYYSQIVNDFQKGDIAEGYSVSREKKESFPLTVTSAQKNPTAFYLCASIREALSGNTIYFGEGSWLTVV.

In this sample, this clonotype turned up a few times. The rearrangement links TRBV18 to TRBJ1-3; no definite D call. The V gene lost 0 bases and the J gene lost 2 bases, with 8 bases spanning the gap. The CDR3 runs to 15 residues. CDR1 is KGHSH and CDR2 is LQKENI in the germline V gene. The CDR3 reads CASSPPRKAGNTIYF. The CDR3, as DNA: TGTGCCAGCTCACCACCAAGAAAGGCTGGAAACACCATATATTTT.

The count of this clonotype is one. DNA for the CDR3: TGTGCCAGTAGCAGGGGGGCCAGTCTAGGCATTCAGTACTTC. This translates into CASSRGASLGIQYF. The rearrangement uses TRBV19 and TRBJ2-7; possibly TRBD1 for D (7 bases). The DNA matches TRBJ2-4 better at its end, which makes the J call doubtful. In germline, CDR1 is LNHDA, CDR2 SQIVND (reference sequence). This CDR3 is built from 14 residues.

The chain combines TRBV30 with TRBJ2-6; no definite D call. The CDR3 has 15 amino acids. V lost 3 bases, J lost 0 bases, and 9 bases lay in between. The V gene's germline CDR1 is GTSNPN and CDR2 SVGIG (reference sequence). The CDR3 DNA is TGTGCCTGGAGACCGCTAAGCTCTGGGGCCAACGTCCTGACTTTC. Protein: CAWRPLSSGANVLTF.

The V call is TRBV19, the J call TRBJ2-1, with 8 bases that match TRBD2. Germline V gene data show CDR1 as LNHDA and CDR2 as SQIVND (reference sequence). J was trimmed by 0 bases and V by 7 bases; bases with no gene match: 8. CDR3 length: 16 amino acids. The DNA of the CDR3 is TGTGCCAGTACCTCGTCGACTAGCGTCTCCTACAATGAGCAGTTCTTC. Translation: CASTSSTSVSYNEQFF.

The rearrangement links TRBV6-2 or TRBV6-3 to TRBJ2-7; 12 bases line up with TRBD2. V gave up 6 bases and J gave up 4 bases; unmatched junction bases: 4. Germline V gives CDR1 MNHEY, CDR2 SVGEGT. This CDR3 comprises 14 residues. Here the CDR3 DNA reads TGTGCCAGCAGCCTAGCGGGAGGGGCATACGAGCAGTACTTC. It codes for CASSLAGGAYEQYF.

The genes are TRBV19 and TRBJ2-2; D is tentatively TRBD1 or TRBD2 (5 bases each). The CDR3 covers 15 residues. Germline CDR1 reads LNHDA; CDR2 reads SQIVND (reference sequence). With 5 bases removed from V and 4 bases from J, the gap between germline ends came to 14 bases. CDR3 sequence: CASSHDGGGTGELFF. In DNA, the CDR3 is TGTGCCAGTAGTCATGACGGTGGGGGCACCGGGGAGCTGTTTTTT.

This chain connects TRBV20-1 to TRBJ1-1; tentatively, D is TRBD1 (6 bases). There are 14 residues in the CDR3. Germline assignment: CDR1 DFQATT and CDR2 SNEGSKA (reference sequence). The germline V and J ends were trimmed by 4 bases and 3 bases, with 15 bases remaining between them. CDR3 amino acids: CSATLGQYHTEAFF. The CDR3 DNA reads TGCAGTGCTACGCTTGGACAGTACCACACTGAAGCTTTCTTT.

This clonotype was seen more than once but under ten times. The chain has TRBV28 and TRBJ1-4; D unresolved. Trimming removed 7 bases from V and 2 bases from J, with 11 bases in between. Per germline, CDR1 MDHEN and CDR2 SYDVKM. The length of the CDR3 is 14 residues. CDR3 in amino acids: CASKIGTTNEKLFF. CDR3 bases: TGTGCCAGCAAAATCGGCACTACTAATGAAAAACTGTTTTTT. Combining the CDR3 with reference TRBV28 and TRBJ1-4 gives the whole variable domain DVKVTQSSRYLVKRTGEKVFLECVQDMDHENMFWYRQDPGLGLRLIYFSYDVKMKEKGDIPEGYSVSREKKERFSLILESASTNQTSMYLCASKIGTTNEKLFFGSGTQLSVL.

The J gene is TRBJ2-4, the V gene TRBV6-4; 10 positions agree with TRBD1. The CDR3 has 14 residues. From germline, CDR1 is MRHNA and CDR2 SNTAGT. The junction had 2 bases not matched to a gene; V was cut back by 3 bases and J by 6 bases. The CDR3 sequence is CASSERTGGNIQYF. In nucleotides, the CDR3 is TGTGCCAGCAGTGAGCGGACAGGGGGAAACATTCAGTACTTC.

The V call is TRBV20-1, the J call TRBJ2-7; perhaps TRBD2 as D (6 bases). V was trimmed by 8 bases and J by 6 bases, leaving 17 bases between them. Germline CDR1 is DFQATT and CDR2 is SNEGSKA (reference sequence). CDR3 size: 12 residues. CDR3 region: CSTGTDIGEQYF. For the CDR3, the DNA is TGCAGTACCGGGACTGATATAGGCGAGCAGTACTTC.

The chain carries TRBV20-1 and TRBJ2-3; 15 bases match TRBD2. Per the germline V gene, CDR1 is DFQATT and CDR2 is SNEGSKA (reference sequence). The CDR3 has 15 residues. The junction had 9 bases not matched to a gene; V was cut back by 6 bases and J by 8 bases. The CDR3 DNA reads as TGCAGTGCATCGGGACTAGCGGGGGGCCACGGTACGCAGTATTTT. Protein: CSASGLAGGHGTQYF.